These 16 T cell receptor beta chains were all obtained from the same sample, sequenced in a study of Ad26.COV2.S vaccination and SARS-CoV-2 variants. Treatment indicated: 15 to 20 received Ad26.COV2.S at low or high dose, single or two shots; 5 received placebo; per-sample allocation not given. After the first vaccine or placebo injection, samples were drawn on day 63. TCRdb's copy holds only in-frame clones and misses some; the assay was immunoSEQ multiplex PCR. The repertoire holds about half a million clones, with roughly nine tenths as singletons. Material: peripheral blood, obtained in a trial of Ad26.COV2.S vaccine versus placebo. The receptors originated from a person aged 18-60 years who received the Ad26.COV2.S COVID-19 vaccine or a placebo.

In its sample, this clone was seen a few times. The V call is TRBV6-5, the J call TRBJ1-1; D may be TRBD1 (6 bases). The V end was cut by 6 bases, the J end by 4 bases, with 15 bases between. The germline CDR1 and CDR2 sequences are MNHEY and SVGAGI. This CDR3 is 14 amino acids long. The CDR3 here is CASSDRFLGTEAFF. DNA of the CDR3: TGTGCCAGCAGCGACAGGTTTTTAGGCACTGAAGCTTTCTTT.

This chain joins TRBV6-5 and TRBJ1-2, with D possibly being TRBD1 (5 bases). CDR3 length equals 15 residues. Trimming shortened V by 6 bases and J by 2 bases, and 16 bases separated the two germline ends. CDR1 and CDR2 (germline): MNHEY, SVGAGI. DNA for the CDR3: TGTGCCAGCAGCTATTCTGGGGCAGAGAACTATGGCTACACCTTC. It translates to CASSYSGAENYGYTF.

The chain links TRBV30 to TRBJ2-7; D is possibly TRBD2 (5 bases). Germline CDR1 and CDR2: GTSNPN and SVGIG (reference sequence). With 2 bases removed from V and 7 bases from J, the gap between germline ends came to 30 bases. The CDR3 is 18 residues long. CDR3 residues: CAWSLIKATTNNLKEQYF. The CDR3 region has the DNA TGTGCCTGGAGTCTTATTAAGGCGACGACTAATAACTTGAAGGAGCAGTACTTC.

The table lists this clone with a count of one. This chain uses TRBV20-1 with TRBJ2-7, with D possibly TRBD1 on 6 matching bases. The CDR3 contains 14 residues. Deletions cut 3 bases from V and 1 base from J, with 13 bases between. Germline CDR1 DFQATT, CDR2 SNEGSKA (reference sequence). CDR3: CSASVDSLSYEQYF. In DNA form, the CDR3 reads TGCAGTGCTAGTGTGGACAGTCTGTCCTACGAGCAGTACTTC.

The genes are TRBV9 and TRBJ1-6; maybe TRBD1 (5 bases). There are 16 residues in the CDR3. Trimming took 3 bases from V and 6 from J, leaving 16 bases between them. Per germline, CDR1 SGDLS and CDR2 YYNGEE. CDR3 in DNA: TGTGCCAGCAGCGCGCGGGACGGCACGTCTAATTCACCCCTCCACTTT. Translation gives CASSARDGTSNSPLHF.

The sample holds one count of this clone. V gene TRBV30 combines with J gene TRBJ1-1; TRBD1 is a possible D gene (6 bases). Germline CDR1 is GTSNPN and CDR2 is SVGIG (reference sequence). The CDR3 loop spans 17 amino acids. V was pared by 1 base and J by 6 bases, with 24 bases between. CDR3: CAWSGAGTRARRAEAFF. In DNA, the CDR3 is TGTGCCTGGAGTGGGGCAGGGACAAGGGCTCGGCGGGCTGAAGCTTTCTTT.

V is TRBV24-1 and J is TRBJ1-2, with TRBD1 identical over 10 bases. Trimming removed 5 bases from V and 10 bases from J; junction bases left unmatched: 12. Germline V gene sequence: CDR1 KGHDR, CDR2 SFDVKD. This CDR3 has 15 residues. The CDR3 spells CATSAQTGTGDDYTF. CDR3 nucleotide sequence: TGTGCCACCAGTGCCCAGACCGGGACAGGGGATGACTACACCTTC.

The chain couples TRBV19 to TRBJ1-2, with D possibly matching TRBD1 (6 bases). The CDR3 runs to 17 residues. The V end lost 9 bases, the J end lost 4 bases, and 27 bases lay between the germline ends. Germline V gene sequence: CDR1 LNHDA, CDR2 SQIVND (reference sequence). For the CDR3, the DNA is TGTGCCAGCGACAAAAGGGTCGGGGGCTCCACACTCTATGGCTACACCTTC. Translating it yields CASDKRVGGSTLYGYTF. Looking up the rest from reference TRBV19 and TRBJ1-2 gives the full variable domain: DGGITQSPKYLFRKEGQNVTLSCEQNLNHDAMYWYRQDPGQGLRLIYYSQIVNDFQKGDIAEGYSVSREKKESFPLTVTSAQKNPTAFYLCASDKRVGGSTLYGYTFGSGTRLTVV.

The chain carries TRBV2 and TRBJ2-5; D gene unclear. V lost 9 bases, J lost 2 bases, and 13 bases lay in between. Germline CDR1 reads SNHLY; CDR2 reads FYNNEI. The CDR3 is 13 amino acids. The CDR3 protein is CASQSAGQETQYF. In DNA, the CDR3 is TGTGCCAGTCAATCGGCCGGACAAGAGACCCAGTACTTC. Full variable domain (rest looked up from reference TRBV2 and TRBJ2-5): EPEVTQTPSHQVTQMGQEVILRCVPISNHLYFYWYRQILGQKVEFLVSFYNNEISEKSEIFDDQFSVERPDGSNFTLKIRSTKLEDSAMYFCASQSAGQETQYFGPGTRLLVL.

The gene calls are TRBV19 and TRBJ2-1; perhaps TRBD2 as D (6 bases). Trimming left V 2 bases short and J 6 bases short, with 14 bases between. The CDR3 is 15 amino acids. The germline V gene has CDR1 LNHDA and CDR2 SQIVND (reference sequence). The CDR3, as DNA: TGTGCCAGTAGTATAACTAGCCAAGTTGGCAATGAGCAGTTCTTC. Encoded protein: CASSITSQVGNEQFF.

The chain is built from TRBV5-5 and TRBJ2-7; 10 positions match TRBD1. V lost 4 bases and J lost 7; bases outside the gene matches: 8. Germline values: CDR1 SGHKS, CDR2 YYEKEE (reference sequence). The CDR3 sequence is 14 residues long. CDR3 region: CASSPGGTGDEQYF. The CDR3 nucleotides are TGTGCCAGCAGCCCAGGGGGGACAGGGGATGAGCAGTACTTC.

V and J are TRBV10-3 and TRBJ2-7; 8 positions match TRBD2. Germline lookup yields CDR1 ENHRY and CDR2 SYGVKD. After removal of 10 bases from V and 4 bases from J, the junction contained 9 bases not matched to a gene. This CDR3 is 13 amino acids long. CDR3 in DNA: TGTGCCAGCTCCTCGGAGCGGGGGTACGAGCAGTACTTC. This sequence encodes CASSSERGYEQYF.

The CDR3 sequence is CASSLGGSNEQFF. CDR3 DNA sequence: TGTGCCAGCAGTTTAGGCGGGTCCAATGAGCAGTTCTTC. V and J are TRBV27 and TRBJ2-1; perhaps TRBD2 as D (5 bases). Deletions cut 2 bases from V and 6 bases from J, with 8 bases between. Germline V lookup: CDR1 MNHEY, CDR2 SMNVEV (reference sequence). CDR3 length equals 13 residues.

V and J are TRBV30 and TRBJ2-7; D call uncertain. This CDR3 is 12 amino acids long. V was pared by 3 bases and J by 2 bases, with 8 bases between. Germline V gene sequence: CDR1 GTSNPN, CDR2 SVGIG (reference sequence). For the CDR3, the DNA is TGTGCCTGGAGCAAGGAGACCTACGAGCAGTACTTC. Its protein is CAWSKETYEQYF.

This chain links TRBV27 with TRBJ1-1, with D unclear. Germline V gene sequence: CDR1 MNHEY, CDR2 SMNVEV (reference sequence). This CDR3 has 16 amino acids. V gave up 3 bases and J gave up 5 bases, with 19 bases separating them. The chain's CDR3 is CASSFRTQTLRTEAFF. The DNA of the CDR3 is TGTGCCAGCAGTTTCAGGACCCAGACTCTGAGGACTGAAGCTTTCTTT.

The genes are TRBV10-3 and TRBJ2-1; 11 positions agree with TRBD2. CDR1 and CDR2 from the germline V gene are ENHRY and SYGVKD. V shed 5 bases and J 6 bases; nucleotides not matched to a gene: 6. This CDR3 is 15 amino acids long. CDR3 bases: TGTGCCATCAGTCCCCCGACTAGCGGGATCAATGAGCAGTTCTTC. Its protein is CAISPPTSGINEQFF.